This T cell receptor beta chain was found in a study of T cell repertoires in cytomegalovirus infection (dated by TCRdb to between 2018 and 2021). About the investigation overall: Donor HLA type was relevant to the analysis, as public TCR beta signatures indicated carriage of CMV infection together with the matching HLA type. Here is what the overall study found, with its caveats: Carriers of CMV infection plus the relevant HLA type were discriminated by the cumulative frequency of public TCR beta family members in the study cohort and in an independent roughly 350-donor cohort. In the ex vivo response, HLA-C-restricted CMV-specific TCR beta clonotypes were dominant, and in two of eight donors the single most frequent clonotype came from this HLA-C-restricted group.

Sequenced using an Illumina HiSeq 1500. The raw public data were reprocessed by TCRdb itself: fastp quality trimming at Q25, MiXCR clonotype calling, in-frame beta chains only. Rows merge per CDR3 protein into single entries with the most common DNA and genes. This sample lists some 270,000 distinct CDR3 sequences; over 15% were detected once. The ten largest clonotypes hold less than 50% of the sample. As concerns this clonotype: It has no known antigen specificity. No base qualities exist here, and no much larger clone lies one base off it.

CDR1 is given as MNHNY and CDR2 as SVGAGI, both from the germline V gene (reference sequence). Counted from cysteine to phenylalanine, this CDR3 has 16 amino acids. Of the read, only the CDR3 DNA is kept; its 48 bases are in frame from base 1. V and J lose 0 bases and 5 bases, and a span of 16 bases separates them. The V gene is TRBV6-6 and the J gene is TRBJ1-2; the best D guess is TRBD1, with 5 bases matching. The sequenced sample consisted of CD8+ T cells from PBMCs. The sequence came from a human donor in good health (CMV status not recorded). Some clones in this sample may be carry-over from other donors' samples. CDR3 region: CASSYSAAGVVYGYTF. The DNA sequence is TGTGCCAGCAGTTACTCCGCGGCGGGGGTCGTATATGGCTACACCTTC.